These 14 T cell receptor beta chains share one sample of origin, sequenced in a study of blood T cells in healthy people across ages. With a J-beta primer mix and a sample-barcoded 5' primer, a second PCR ran roughly 6 to 12 cycles. One entry per CDR3 protein results from TCRdb running MiXCR on the 5' RACE reads. This sample has around 1,900,000 distinct CDR3 sequences, with 30% to 40% found just once. The sequenced sample was blood. Receptor source: a human donor in good health.

This clonotype was picked up a small number of times. The genes are TRBV6-5 and TRBJ1-2, with D possibly being TRBD1 (5 bases). The CDR3 runs to 14 residues. The V gene lost 0 bases and the J gene lost 7 bases, with 12 bases spanning the gap. Germline values: CDR1 MNHEY, CDR2 SVGAGI. The CDR3 spells CASSYSSRASGYTF. DNA of the CDR3: TGTGCCAGCAGTTACTCGTCCAGGGCCAGTGGCTACACCTTC.

The J gene is TRBJ2-1, the V gene TRBV7-3; D might be TRBD2 (6 bases). Trimming removed 1 base at V and 4 bases at J, with 11 bases between. Germline CDR1 SGHTA, CDR2 FQGTGA. The CDR3 has 15 residues. The CDR3 DNA follows: TGTGCCAGCAGCTTAAGCGGGGAGCCTTACAATGAGCAGTTCTTC. Translating it yields CASSLSGEPYNEQFF.

J is TRBJ2-7 and V is TRBV6-1, with 10 bases lining up with TRBD2. This CDR3 has 15 amino acids. V shed 7 bases and J 0 bases; nucleotides not matched to a gene: 6. CDR1 and CDR2 from the germline V gene are MNHNS and SASEGT. The CDR3 coding sequence is TGTGCCAGCAAGCTCCTAGCGGGGGCCTCCTACGAGCAGTACTTC. It codes for CASKLLAGASYEQYF.

The rearrangement links TRBV12-3 or TRBV12-4 to TRBJ1-1, with D uncertain. V lost 2 bases and J 5 bases, leaving 15 bases between the germline ends. The CDR3 runs to 15 residues. CDR3 DNA: TGTGCCAGCAGTTTAAAAGATCACAAGGATACTGAAGCTTTCTTT. Translation: CASSLKDHKDTEAFF.

This chain joins TRBV3-1 and TRBJ2-7; a possible D gene is TRBD1 (6 bases). Near its end, the DNA agrees better with TRBJ2-5, so the J call may be wrong. This CDR3 region has 14 residues. Looked up from germline, CDR1 is LGHDT and CDR2 is YNNKEL (reference sequence). The chain's CDR3 is CASSQQGLIETQYF. CDR3 coding DNA: TGTGCCAGCAGCCAACAGGGGCTCATCGAGACCCAGTACTTC.

The table lists this clonotype with a few counts. The V and J genes are TRBV20-1 and TRBJ2-7; D may be TRBD2 (5 bases). Trimming pared 5 bases from V and 4 bases from J, leaving 12 bases between. The CDR3 extends over 12 amino acids. From germline, CDR1 is DFQATT and CDR2 SNEGSKA (reference sequence). The CDR3 sequence: CSAETDSYEQYF. The CDR3, as DNA: TGCAGTGCTGAGACGGACTCTTACGAGCAGTACTTC.

The chain employs TRBV12-3 or TRBV12-4 and TRBJ2-3; D gene ambiguous. This CDR3 is built from 13 residues. V was cut by 2 bases and J by 13 bases, with 16 bases left in between. The CDR3 nucleotides are TGTGCCAGCAGTTTATTCAGCACAGATGCGGAGTATTTT. Encoded protein: CASSLFSTDAEYF.

Note on this clonotype: Relative to the germline gene, one junction end is altered; a read error may explain this. This sequence joins TRBV7-9 and TRBJ2-4, with D uncertain. The better agreement between TRBJ2-5 and the DNA end casts doubt on the J call. Germline lookup yields CDR1 SEHNR and CDR2 FQNEAQ (reference sequence). The CDR3 totals 17 residues. For the CDR3, the DNA is TGTGCCGGCAGTCAAACCATCAGGCGGCGCGGACAAGAGACCCAGTACTTC. It is translated as CAGSQTIRRRGQETQYF.

The V call is TRBV28, the J call TRBJ1-5, with D possibly TRBD1 on 6 matching bases. Trimming pared 6 bases from V and 0 bases from J, leaving 15 bases between. The CDR3 totals 16 residues. The V gene's germline CDR1 is MDHEN and CDR2 SYDVKM. The chain's CDR3 is CASRTGIGYSNQPQHF. In nucleotides, the CDR3 is TGTGCCAGCAGAACAGGGATCGGCTATAGCAATCAGCCCCAGCATTTT.

The chain links TRBV27 to TRBJ1-5, with TRBD1 as a possible D gene (6 bases). The V gene's germline CDR1 is MNHEY and CDR2 SMNVEV (reference sequence). V dropped 5 bases and J dropped 5 bases, with 19 bases sitting between them. The CDR3 length is 16 residues. The CDR3 bases are TGTGCCAGCAGTCTAAACGGAGGGGGGGGGGATCAGCCCCAGCATTTT. Amino acids: CASSLNGGGGDQPQHF.

This clonotype was recorded a few times. The V call is TRBV12-3 or TRBV12-4, the J call TRBJ2-1; 7 bases line up with TRBD2. V lost 1 base, J lost 10 bases, and 13 bases stayed unmatched. This CDR3 comprises 16 residues. Written as DNA, the CDR3 is TGTGCCAGCAGTTTAGAATCGACGGGGGGTCCGGGGGAGCAGTTCTTC. The encoded protein is CASSLESTGGPGEQFF.

V is TRBV20-1 and J is TRBJ2-5; 12 nucleotides line up with TRBD2. The CDR3 has 16 residues. Germline CDR1 reads DFQATT; CDR2 reads SNEGSKA (reference sequence). The trim removed 6 bases at V and 1 base at J, leaving 9 bases unmatched. The CDR3 spells CSASRRLAGAQETQYF. The DNA of the CDR3 is TGCAGTGCATCCCGCCGACTAGCGGGGGCCCAAGAGACCCAGTACTTC.

This CDR3 is CSVLTAGANVLTF. The DNA of the CDR3 is TGCAGCGTGCTGACAGCTGGGGCCAACGTCCTGACTTTC. The chain recombines TRBV29-1 with TRBJ2-6, with a tentative D call TRBD1 (5 bases). In germline, CDR1 is SQVTM, CDR2 ANQGSEA. The CDR3 length is 13 residues. The V end was cut by 6 bases, the J end by 2 bases, with 8 bases between. The full variable domain, rest sourced from reference TRBV29-1 and TRBJ2-6, is SAVISQKPSRDICQRGTSLTIQCQVDSQVTMMFWYRQQPGQSLTLIATANQGSEATYESGFVIDKFPISRPNLTFSTLTVSNMSPEDSSIYLCSVLTAGANVLTFGAGSRLTVL.

Only a few counts were recorded for this clonotype. CDR3 coding DNA: TGTGCCAGCAGGGGGGACGGCCCCACAGATACGCAGTATTTT. Translated: CASRGDGPTDTQYF. This chain links TRBV11-3 with TRBJ2-3, with D possibly called TRBD1 or TRBD2 (5 bases each). With 6 bases removed from V and 2 bases from J, the gap between germline ends came to 12 bases. The CDR3 is 14 residues long. The germline gives CDR1 SGHNT, CDR2 YENEEA.